Listed below are T cell receptor beta chains from one sample, sequenced in a study of T cells in localized non-small cell lung cancer. Some clones are missing from TCRdb's copy, which holds only in-frame ones; the method was immunoSEQ multiplex PCR. This sample yields 12,000 to 15,000 clones, of which around 82% are seen a single time; roughly 4% belongs to the top ten. The sample in question was peripheral blood, obtained before any cancer treatment. All receptors come from a female donor older than 55 with stage I squamous cell lung carcinoma. CDR3s include the opening cysteine and the closing phenylalanine or tryptophan. The D gene is left open where the match is weak. The size of a clone is reported for some rows only, either as once, few or many, or as a class for expanded clones.

j_call	v_call	clone_size	d_call	cdr3_nt	cdr3_aa
TRBJ2-2	TRBV5-5	once	-	TGTGCCAGCAGCCCAACAACCGGGGAGCTGTTTTTT	CASSPTTGELFF
TRBJ1-2	TRBV18	once	-	TGTGCCAGCTCACCAGGGGGAGGGCACACCTTC	CASSPGGGHTF
TRBJ1-3	TRBV13	-	TRBD1	TGTGCCACCAGTCAGGGGGAAACTGGAAACACCATATATTTT	CATSQGETGNTIYF
TRBJ2-1	TRBV13	-	TRBD2	TGTGCCAGCACCCCCTTTACTAGCGGGGGGGATGAGCAGTTCTTC	CASTPFTSGGDEQFF
TRBJ2-7	TRBV27	few	-	TGTGCCAGCAGTTTATGGCAGGGCGCGTACGAGCAGTACTTC	CASSLWQGAYEQYF
TRBJ1-6	TRBV12-5	few	TRBD1	TGTGCTAGTGGCCAGGACAGGGTAACCCTCCACTTT	CASGQDRVTLHF
TRBJ2-7	TRBV5-4	-	-	TGTGCCAGCAGCTTGGGATCCGACTACGAGCAGTACTTC	CASSLGSDYEQYF
TRBJ1-6	TRBV6-5	-	-	TGTGCCAGCAGTTACTCGCTAAATTCACCCCTCCACTTT	CASSYSLNSPLHF
TRBJ1-6	TRBV9	-	-	TGTGCCAGCAGCCCTCAAATGGTGGCAGGGAGGTCACCCCTCCACTTT	CASSPQMVAGRSPLHF
TRBJ1-2	TRBV19	-	-	TGTGCCAGTAGTATCGTGGGGGAGACCCTTCGGGGCTACACCTTC	CASSIVGETLRGYTF
TRBJ2-7	TRBV10-1	-	TRBD1	TGCGCCAGCAGTCCTTCGGGACAGATCTCCTACGAGCAGTACTTC	CASSPSGQISYEQYF
TRBJ2-2	TRBV11-2	few	TRBD2	TGTGCCAGCAGCCCAGGCCGGGGACTAGCGGGGGGAAACACCGGGGAGCTGTTTTTT	CASSPGRGLAGGNTGELFF
TRBJ1-5	TRBV4-1	-	-	TGCGCCAGCAGCCAAGGGCAGATGTTGGTGGGCAATCAGCCCCAGCATTTT	CASSQGQMLVGNQPQHF
TRBJ2-1	TRBV7-6	once	-	TGTGCCAGCAGCTTAGCAGGGCGGCGGGACCCCAATGAGCAGTTCTTC	CASSLAGRRDPNEQFF
TRBJ2-1	TRBV18	-	TRBD1	TGTGCCAGCTCACCCCTCGGACAGGGTTGGAATGAGCAGTTCTTC	CASSPLGQGWNEQFF
TRBJ2-1	TRBV5-1	-	-	TGCGCCAGCAGCTTCTGGAATGAGCAGTTCTTC	CASSFWNEQFF
TRBJ1-1	TRBV6-1	-	TRBD1	TGTGCCAGCAGTTTCAGGGGGGGAGCTGAAGCTTTCTTT	CASSFRGGAEAFF
TRBJ2-3	TRBV5-6	few	TRBD2	TGTGCCAGCAGCTTGGCTAGCGGGGGGGCGGCAGATACGCAGTATTTT	CASSLASGGAADTQYF
TRBJ2-7	TRBV7-6	few	-	TGTGCCAGCAGCTTAGAGCACGGGGAGCAGTACTTC	CASSLEHGEQYF
TRBJ2-3	TRBV7-2	-	TRBD2	TGTGCCAGCAGCTTTAACCGGGGGGGCCGGGATACGCAGTATTTT	CASSFNRGGRDTQYF
TRBJ1-4	TRBV30	-	-	TGTGCCTGGAACCCCGGACACGCAACTAATGAAAAACTGTTTTTT	CAWNPGHATNEKLFF
TRBJ2-5	TRBV10-3	-	-	TGTGCCATCAGTCCTACCTCGGGGGACCAAGAGACCCAGTACTTC	CAISPTSGDQETQYF
TRBJ1-2	TRBV10-3	once	-	TGTGCCATCAGTGATAGCCGGAACTTTAACTATGGCTACACCTTC	CAISDSRNFNYGYTF
TRBJ1-1	TRBV4-1	-	-	TGCGCCAGCAGCCAAGATCCCATAGGGGAGAGGGTGACTTTCTTT	CASSQDPIGERVTFF
TRBJ1-5	TRBV2	-	-	TGTGCCAGCAGTGAAGTTACACCGGGCAATCAGCCCCAGCATTTT	CASSEVTPGNQPQHF
TRBJ2-5	TRBV7-2	-	-	TGTGCCAGCAGCCCACAAGAGACCCAGTACTTC	CASSPQETQYF
TRBJ2-4	TRBV2	-	TRBD1	TGTGCCAGCAGGGACAGGGGCGAAAACATTCAGTACTTC	CASRDRGENIQYF
TRBJ1-2	TRBV5-8	-	TRBD1	TGTGCCAGCAGCTTGGTCAGGGGGAAGTATGGCTACACCTTC	CASSLVRGKYGYTF
TRBJ2-5	TRBV9	-	-	TGTGCCAGCAGCGCCGCGGCAGGGCTAAGTGGGACCCAGTACTTC	CASSAAAGLSGTQYF
TRBJ1-3	TRBV6-5	-	TRBD1	TGTGCCAGCAGTTACTCTTGGACAGGGAAAGGAAACACCATATATTTT	CASSYSWTGKGNTIYF
TRBJ1-2	TRBV9	-	TRBD1	TGTGCCAGCAGCGCAATCCGGGACAGGGTTTCTTTGGATGGCTACACCTTC	CASSAIRDRVSLDGYTF
TRBJ1-1	TRBV11-3	few	-	TGTGCCAGCAGCCCCCGCCCGGGCAGCAAGAACACTGAAGCTTTCTTT	CASSPRPGSKNTEAFF
TRBJ2-3	TRBV7-3	-	TRBD2	TGTGCCAGCAGCTTTAGCGGGGGGGCAGATACGCAGTATTTT	CASSFSGGADTQYF
TRBJ2-7	TRBV10-2	-	-	TGCGCCAGCAGTGAGGACCCCTCATACTACGAGCAGTACTTC	CASSEDPSYYEQYF
TRBJ2-3	TRBV7-6	-	-	TGTGCCAGCAGCTTTCCGGGGGCAGGGGATACGCAGTATTTT	CASSFPGAGDTQYF
TRBJ1-4	TRBV7-2	-	TRBD1	TGTGCCAGCACCGAAACAGGGACAGGAGCTAATGAAAAACTGTTTTTT	CASTETGTGANEKLFF
TRBJ2-1	TRBV21-1	-	-	TGTGCCAGCAGCAAAGGACCCGGGAAGTGCTCCTACAATGAGCAGTTCTTC	CASSKGPGKCSYNEQFF
TRBJ2-5	TRBV7-9	-	-	TGTGCCAGCAGCTTAAGGGGGACCACGGGGAACGACCAGTACTTC	CASSLRGTTGNDQYF
TRBJ2-1	TRBV5-4	-	TRBD1	TGTGCCAGCAGCTTGAAATCAGGGGGCCAGTACAATGAGCAGTTCTTC	CASSLKSGGQYNEQFF
TRBJ1-1	TRBV19	-	-	TGTGCCAGTAGTGCGCAGGGTTTTGACACTGAAGCTTTCTTT	CASSAQGFDTEAFF
TRBJ2-3	TRBV18	-	-	TGTGCCAGCTCACCCCCAGAGGGGGTCACAGATACGCAGTATTTT	CASSPPEGVTDTQYF